This entry is about one TCR beta chain. This receptor's antigen is unknown. Base qualities are not recorded, but no much larger clone differs from it by a single base. The entry originates in a study of T cell changes during pregnancy in multiple sclerosis (dated by TCRdb to 2018 to 2020). Background on the whole study: The study looked at changes in the T cell repertoire across pregnancy in women with multiple sclerosis.

V loses 4 bases of germline sequence and J loses 0 bases, and the interval between the two ends is 22 bases. CDR1 and CDR2 are drawn from the germline V gene: MNHNS, SASEGT. From cysteine to phenylalanine, the CDR3 is 19 amino acids long. The only DNA kept is the CDR3, 57 bases in frame from the first base. The library was made by the immunoSEQ multiplex PCR assay. TCRdb mirrors the immuneACCESS table, restricted to in-frame sequences. Some clones are absent from its copies; in checked studies, under half trace to an unresolved V gene, and the reason for the others is unknown. Within this sample are about 67,000 clones, with just over 90% of them counted one time only. The top ten hold under 1.5% of the sample.

This receptor was obtained from a female donor with multiple sclerosis, enrolled in a pregnancy study. The chain is encoded by TRBV6-1 joined to TRBJ2-4, and the D gene may be TRBD2, 5 bases matching. The material sequenced was peripheral blood, taken in the second trimester of pregnancy. The base sequence is TGTGCCAGCAGTGCCCGTCAATCCCGCGGACTTTTAGCCAAAAACATTCAGTACTTC. The encoded protein is CASSARQSRGLLAKNIQYF.